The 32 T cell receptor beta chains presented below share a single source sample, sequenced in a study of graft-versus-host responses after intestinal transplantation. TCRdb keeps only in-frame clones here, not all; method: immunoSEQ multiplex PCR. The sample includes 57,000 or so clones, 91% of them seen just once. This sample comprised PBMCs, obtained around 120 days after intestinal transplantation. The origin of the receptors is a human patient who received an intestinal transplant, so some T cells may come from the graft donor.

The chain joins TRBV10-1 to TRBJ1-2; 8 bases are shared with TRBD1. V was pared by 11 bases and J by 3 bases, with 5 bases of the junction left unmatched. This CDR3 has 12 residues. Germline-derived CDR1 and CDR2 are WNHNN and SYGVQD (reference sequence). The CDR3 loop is CAGTGQDYGYTF. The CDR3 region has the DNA TGCGCCGGCACGGGACAGGACTATGGCTACACCTTC.

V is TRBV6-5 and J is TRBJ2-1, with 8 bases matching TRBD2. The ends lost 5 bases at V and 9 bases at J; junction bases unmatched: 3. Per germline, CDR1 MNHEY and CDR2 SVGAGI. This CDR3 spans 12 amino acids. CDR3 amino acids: CASSIAGFEQFF. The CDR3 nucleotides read TGTGCCAGCAGTATAGCGGGGTTTGAGCAGTTCTTC.

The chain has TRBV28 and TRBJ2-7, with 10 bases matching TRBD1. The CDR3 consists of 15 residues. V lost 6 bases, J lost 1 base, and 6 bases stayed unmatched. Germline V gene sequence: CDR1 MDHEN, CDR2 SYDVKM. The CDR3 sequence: CASSQGTGVSYEQYF. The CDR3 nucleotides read TGTGCCAGCAGCCAGGGGACAGGGGTATCCTACGAGCAGTACTTC.

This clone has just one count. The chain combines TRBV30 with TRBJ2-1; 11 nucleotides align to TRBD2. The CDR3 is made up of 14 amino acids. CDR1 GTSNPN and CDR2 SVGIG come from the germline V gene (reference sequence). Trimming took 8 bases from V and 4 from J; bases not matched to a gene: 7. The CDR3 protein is CAGRTSGLYNEQFF. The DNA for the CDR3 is TGTGCCGGCCGGACTAGCGGGCTGTACAATGAGCAGTTCTTC.

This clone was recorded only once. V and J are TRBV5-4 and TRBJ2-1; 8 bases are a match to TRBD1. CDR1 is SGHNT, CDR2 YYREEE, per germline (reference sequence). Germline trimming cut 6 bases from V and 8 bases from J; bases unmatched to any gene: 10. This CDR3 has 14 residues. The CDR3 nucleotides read TGTGCCAGCAACTTAGGGACAGGCCAACATGAGCAGTTCTTC. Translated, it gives CASNLGTGQHEQFF.

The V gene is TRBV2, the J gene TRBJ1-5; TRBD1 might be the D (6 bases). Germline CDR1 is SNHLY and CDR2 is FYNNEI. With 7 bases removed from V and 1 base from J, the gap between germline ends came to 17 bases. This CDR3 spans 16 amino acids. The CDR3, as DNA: TGTGCCAGCAACCTCAGGGAGGGGGGGAGCAATCAGCCCCAGCATTTT. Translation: CASNLREGGSNQPQHF.

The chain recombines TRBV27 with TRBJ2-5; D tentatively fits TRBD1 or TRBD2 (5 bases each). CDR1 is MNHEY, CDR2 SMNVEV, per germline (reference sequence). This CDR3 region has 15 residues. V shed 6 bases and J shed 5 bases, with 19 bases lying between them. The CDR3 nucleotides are TGTGCCAGCAGATGGAGGTGGGGGTCGGGTGAGACCCAGTACTTC. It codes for CASRWRWGSGETQYF.

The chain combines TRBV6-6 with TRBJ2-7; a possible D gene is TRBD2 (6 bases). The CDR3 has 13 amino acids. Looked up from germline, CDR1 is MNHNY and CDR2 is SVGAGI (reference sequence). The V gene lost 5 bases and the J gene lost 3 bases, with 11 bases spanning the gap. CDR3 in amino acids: CASSRGGVYEQYF. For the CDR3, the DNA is TGTGCCAGCAGTCGAGGAGGGGTCTACGAGCAGTACTTC.

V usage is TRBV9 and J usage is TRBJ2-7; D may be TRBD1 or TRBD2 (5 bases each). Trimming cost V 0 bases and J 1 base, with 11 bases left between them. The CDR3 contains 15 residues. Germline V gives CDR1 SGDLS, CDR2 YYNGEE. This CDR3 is CASSVGGDLSYEQYF. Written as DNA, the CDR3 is TGTGCCAGCAGCGTAGGAGGGGACCTATCCTACGAGCAGTACTTC.

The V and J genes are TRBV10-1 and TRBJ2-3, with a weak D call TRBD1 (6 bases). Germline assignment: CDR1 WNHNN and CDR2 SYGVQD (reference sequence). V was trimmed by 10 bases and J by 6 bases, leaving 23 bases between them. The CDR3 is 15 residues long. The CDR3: CANPRLAGVDDTQYF. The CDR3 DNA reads TGCGCCAACCCCCGATTGGCAGGGGTGGATGATACGCAGTATTTT.

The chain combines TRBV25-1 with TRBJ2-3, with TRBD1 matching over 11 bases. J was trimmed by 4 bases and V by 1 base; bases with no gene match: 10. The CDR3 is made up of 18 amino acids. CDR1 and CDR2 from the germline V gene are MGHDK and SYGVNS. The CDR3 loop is CASSELGQGVTGADTQYF. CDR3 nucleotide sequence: TGTGCCAGCAGTGAATTGGGACAGGGGGTAACGGGGGCAGATACGCAGTATTTT.

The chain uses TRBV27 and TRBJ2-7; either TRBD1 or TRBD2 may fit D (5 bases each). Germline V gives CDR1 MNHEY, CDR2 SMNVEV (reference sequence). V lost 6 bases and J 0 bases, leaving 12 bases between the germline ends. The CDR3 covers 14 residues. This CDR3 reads CASSWDRSSYEQYF. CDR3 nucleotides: TGTGCCAGCAGCTGGGACCGGAGCTCCTACGAGCAGTACTTC.

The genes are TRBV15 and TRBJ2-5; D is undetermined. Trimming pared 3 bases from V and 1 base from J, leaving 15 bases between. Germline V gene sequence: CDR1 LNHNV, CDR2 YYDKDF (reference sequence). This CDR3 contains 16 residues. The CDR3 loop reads CATSSILQALQETQYF. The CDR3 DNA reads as TGTGCCACCAGCAGTATCCTCCAGGCGCTCCAAGAGACCCAGTACTTC.

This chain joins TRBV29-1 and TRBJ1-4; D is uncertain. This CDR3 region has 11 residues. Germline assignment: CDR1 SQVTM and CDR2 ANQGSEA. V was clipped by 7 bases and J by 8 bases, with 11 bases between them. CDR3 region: CSARRQEKLFF. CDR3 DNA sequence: TGCAGCGCCCGACGGCAGGAAAAACTGTTTTTT.

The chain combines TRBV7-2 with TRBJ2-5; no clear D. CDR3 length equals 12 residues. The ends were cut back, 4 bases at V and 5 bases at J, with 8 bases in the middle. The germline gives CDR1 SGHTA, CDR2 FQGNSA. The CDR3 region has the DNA TGTGCCAGCAGCTGGATTAGGGAGACCCAGTACTTC. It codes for CASSWIRETQYF.

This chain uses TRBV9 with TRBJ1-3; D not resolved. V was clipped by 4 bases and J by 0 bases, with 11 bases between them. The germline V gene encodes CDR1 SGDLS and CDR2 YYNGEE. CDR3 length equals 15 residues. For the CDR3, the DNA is TGTGCCAGCAGCACGCACGCAGGCTCTGGAAACACCATATATTTT. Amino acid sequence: CASSTHAGSGNTIYF.

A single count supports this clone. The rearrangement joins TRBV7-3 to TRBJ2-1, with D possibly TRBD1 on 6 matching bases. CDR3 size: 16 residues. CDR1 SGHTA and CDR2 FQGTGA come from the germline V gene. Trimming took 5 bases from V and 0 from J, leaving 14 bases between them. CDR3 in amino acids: CASSPNREHSYNEQFF. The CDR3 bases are TGTGCCAGCAGCCCCAACAGGGAGCACTCCTACAATGAGCAGTTCTTC.

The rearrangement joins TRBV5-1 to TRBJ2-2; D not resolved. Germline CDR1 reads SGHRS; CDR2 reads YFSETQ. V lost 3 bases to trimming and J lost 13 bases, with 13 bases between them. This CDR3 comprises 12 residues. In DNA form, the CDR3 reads TGCGCCAGCAGCTCCGACTTTTTTTGGCTGTTTTTT. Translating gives CASSSDFFWLFF.

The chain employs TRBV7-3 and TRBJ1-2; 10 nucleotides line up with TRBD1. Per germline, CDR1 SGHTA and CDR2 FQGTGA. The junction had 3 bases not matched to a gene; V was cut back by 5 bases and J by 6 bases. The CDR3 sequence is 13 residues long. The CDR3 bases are TGTGCCAGCAGCACCGGGACAGGGGATGGCTACACCTTC. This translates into CASSTGTGDGYTF.

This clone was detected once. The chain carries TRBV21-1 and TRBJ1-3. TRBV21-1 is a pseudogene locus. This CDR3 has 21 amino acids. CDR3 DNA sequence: TGTGCCAGCAGCAAAGAAGGGTGGAGGAGTGAGGGGAGGGCCTCTGGAAACACCATATATTTT. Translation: CASSKEGWRSEGRASGNTIYF.

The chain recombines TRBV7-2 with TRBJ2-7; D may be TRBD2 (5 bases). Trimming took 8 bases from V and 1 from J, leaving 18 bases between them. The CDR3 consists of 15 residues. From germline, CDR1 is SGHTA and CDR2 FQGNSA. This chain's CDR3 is CASRSMDSLSYEQYF. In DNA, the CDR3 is TGTGCCAGCCGCTCCATGGACTCCCTATCCTACGAGCAGTACTTC.

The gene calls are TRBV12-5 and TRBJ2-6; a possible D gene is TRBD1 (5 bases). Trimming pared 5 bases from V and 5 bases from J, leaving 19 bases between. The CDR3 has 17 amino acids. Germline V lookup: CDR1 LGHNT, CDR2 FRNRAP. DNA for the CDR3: TGTGCTAGTGGTGCGATCGCAGGACAAAGTCGGGCCAACGTCCTGACTTTC. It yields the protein CASGAIAGQSRANVLTF.

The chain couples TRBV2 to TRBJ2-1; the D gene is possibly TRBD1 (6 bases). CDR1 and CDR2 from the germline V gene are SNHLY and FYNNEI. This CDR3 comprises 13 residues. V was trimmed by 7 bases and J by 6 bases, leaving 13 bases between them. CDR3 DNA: TGTGCCAGCATCGTCAGGGGTCGCAATGAGCAGTTCTTC. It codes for CASIVRGRNEQFF.

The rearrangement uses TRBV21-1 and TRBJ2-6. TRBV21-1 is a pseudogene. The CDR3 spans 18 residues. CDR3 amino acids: CASRSCVLQQSRANVLTF. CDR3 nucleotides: TGTGCCAGCAGGTCATGTGTGCTACAACAAAGTCGGGCCAACGTCCTGACTTTC.

The CDR3: CASSQGLAPDTQYF. Here the CDR3 DNA reads TGTGCCAGCAGTCAGGGACTAGCCCCAGATACGCAGTATTTT. The V gene is TRBV6-5, the J gene TRBJ2-3; 9 positions match TRBD2. CDR3 length: 14 residues. Germline lookup yields CDR1 MNHEY and CDR2 SVGAGI. With V trimmed by 5 bases and J by 4 bases, 4 bases remained unmatched.

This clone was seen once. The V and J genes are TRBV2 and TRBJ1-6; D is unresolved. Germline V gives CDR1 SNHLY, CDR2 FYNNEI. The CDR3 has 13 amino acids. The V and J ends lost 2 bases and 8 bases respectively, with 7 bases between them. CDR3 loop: CASSENTYSPLHF. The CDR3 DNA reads TGTGCCAGCAGTGAAAACACGTATTCACCCCTCCACTTT. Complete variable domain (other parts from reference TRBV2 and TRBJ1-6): EPEVTQTPSHQVTQMGQEVILRCVPISNHLYFYWYRQILGQKVEFLVSFYNNEISEKSEIFDDQFSVERPDGSNFTLKIRSTKLEDSAMYFCASSENTYSPLHFGNGTRLTVT.

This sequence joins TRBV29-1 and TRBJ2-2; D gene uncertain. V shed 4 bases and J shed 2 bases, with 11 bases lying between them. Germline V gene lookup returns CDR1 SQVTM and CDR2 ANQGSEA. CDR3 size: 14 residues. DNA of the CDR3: TGCAGCGTTGTTTCTCACAGAAACACCGGGGAGCTGTTTTTT. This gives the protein CSVVSHRNTGELFF.

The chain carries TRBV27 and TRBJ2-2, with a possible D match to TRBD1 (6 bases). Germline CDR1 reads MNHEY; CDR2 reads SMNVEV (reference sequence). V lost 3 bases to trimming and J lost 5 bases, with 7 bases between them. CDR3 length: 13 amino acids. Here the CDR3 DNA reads TGTGCCAGCAGTTTTCAGGGGACCGGGGAGCTGTTTTTT. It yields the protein CASSFQGTGELFF.

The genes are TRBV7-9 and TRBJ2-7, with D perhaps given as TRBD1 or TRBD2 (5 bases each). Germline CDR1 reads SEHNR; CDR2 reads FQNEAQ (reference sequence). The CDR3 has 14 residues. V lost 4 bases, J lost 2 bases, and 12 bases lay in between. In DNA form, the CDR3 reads TGTGCCAGCAGCTCCTCGGGACGGACCTACGAGCAGTACTTC. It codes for CASSSSGRTYEQYF.

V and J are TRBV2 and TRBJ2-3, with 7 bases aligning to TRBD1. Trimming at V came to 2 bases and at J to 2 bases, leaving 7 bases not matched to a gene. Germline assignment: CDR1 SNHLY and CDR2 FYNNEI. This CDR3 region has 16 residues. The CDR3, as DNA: TGTGCCAGCAGTGAATCAGGGGGAGTCTACACAGATACGCAGTATTTT. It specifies CASSESGGVYTDTQYF.

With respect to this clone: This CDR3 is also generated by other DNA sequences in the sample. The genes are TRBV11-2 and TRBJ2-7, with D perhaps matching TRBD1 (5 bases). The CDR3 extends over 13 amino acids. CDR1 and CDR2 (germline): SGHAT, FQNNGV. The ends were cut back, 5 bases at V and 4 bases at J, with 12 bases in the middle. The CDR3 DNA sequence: TGTGCCAGCAGCGGGCTGGGGCCTTACGAGCAGTACTTC. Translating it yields CASSGLGPYEQYF.

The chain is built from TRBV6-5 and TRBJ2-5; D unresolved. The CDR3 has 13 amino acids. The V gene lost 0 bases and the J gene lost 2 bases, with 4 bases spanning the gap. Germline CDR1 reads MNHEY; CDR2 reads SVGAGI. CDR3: CASSYSKQETQYF. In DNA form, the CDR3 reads TGTGCCAGCAGTTACTCAAAGCAAGAGACCCAGTACTTC.